The 4 T cell receptor beta chains given below trace back to one sample, sequenced in a study of radiotherapy plus CTLA-4 blockade in lung cancer. Only in-frame clones appear in the TCRdb table, and some are missing; sequencing was by immunoSEQ multiplex PCR. In the table there are about 85,000 clones, 75% to 90% of which are singletons. The sequencing used peripheral blood, collected from a patient treated with radiotherapy plus ipilimumab. These receptors were taken from a human donor with non-small cell lung cancer who had a partial response to radiotherapy plus ipilimumab.

The chain carries TRBV19 and TRBJ1-2; 10 bases align to TRBD1. Trimming took 10 bases from V and 7 from J; bases not matched to a gene: 15. Germline loops: CDR1 LNHDA, CDR2 SQIVND (reference sequence). The CDR3 runs to 15 residues. The DNA of the CDR3 is TGTGCCACCGCCCCGACAGGGGGCCGTCTTTCTGGCTACACCTTC. It is translated as CATAPTGGRLSGYTF.

In the case of this clone: Different DNA sequences within this sample yield the same CDR3. The J gene is TRBJ2-5, the V gene TRBV29-1, with a possible D match to TRBD2 (6 bases). The CDR3 consists of 13 residues. Germline loops: CDR1 SQVTM, CDR2 ANQGSEA. Trimming left V 6 bases short and J 2 bases short, with 13 bases between. In DNA, the CDR3 is TGCAGCGTGCGGGGTAGAACTCAAGAGACCCAGTACTTC. It codes for CSVRGRTQETQYF. Full variable domain (rest looked up from reference TRBV29-1 and TRBJ2-5): SAVISQKPSRDICQRGTSLTIQCQVDSQVTMMFWYRQQPGQSLTLIATANQGSEATYESGFVIDKFPISRPNLTFSTLTVSNMSPEDSSIYLCSVRGRTQETQYFGPGTRLLVL.

The V call is TRBV27, the J call TRBJ1-6; 7 nucleotides line up with TRBD1. This CDR3 spans 15 amino acids. CDR1 is MNHEY, CDR2 SMNVEV, per germline (reference sequence). Unmatched junction bases numbered 3, after V lost 7 bases and J lost 0 bases. CDR3 residues: CASKTGSSYNSPLHF. The CDR3 DNA sequence: TGTGCCAGCAAGACAGGGAGCTCCTATAATTCACCCCTCCACTTT.

This clone is labeled medium-sized (0.01 to 0.1%). The V call is TRBV28, the J call TRBJ1-3; 7 bases agree with TRBD1. The germline V gene encodes CDR1 MDHEN and CDR2 SYDVKM. The trim removed 6 bases at V and 0 bases at J, leaving 5 bases unmatched. This CDR3 region has 15 residues. DNA of the CDR3: TGTGCCAGCAGCGCTGACAGGGTCTCTGGAAACACCATATATTTT. It encodes CASSADRVSGNTIYF.